Below, 27 T cell receptor beta chains from the same sample are listed, as sequenced in a study of technical replicates of blood from a handful of donors. Assay used: immunoSEQ multiplex PCR; TCRdb lists only in-frame clones, some missing. Altogether about 69,000 clones are present, approximately 88% being singletons, with the ten largest covering about 4.6%. Material: PBMCs. The receptors shown here come from a human donor in good health. Some clones in this sample may be carry-over from other donors' samples.

This clone was detected once. The DNA for the CDR3 is TGTGCCAGCAGTTACGACAGGACCTTCTATGGCTACACCTTC. Translating gives CASSYDRTFYGYTF. The J gene is TRBJ1-2, the V gene TRBV6-5; a weak D match, TRBD1 (6 bases). This CDR3 region has 14 residues. V was clipped by 2 bases and J by 4 bases, with 11 bases between them. Germline CDR1 is MNHEY and CDR2 is SVGAGI.

The chain joins TRBV5-4 to TRBJ1-2; tentative D call: TRBD1 (5 bases). With 4 bases removed from V and 8 bases from J, the gap between germline ends came to 18 bases. The CDR3 is 14 amino acids. Germline assignment: CDR1 SGHNT and CDR2 YYREEE (reference sequence). Here the CDR3 reads CASSRPGGGSGYTF. The CDR3 nucleotides read TGTGCCAGCAGCCGCCCCGGGGGTGGGTCGGGCTACACCTTC.

This sequence joins TRBV7-2 and TRBJ1-3; 11 positions match TRBD1. The CDR3 extends over 13 amino acids. CDR1 and CDR2 from the germline V gene are SGHTA and FQGNSA. V shed 4 bases, J shed 11 bases, and the junction held 4 bases outside the gene matches. The CDR3 region is CASSSGQGVSIYF. CDR3 DNA sequence: TGTGCCAGCAGCTCGGGACAGGGGGTCTCCATATATTTT.

The chain links TRBV7-9 to TRBJ2-1, with D tentatively TRBD2 (5 bases). CDR1 is SEHNR and CDR2 is FQNEAQ in the germline V gene (reference sequence). CDR3 size: 16 residues. The V gene lost 5 bases and the J gene lost 0 bases, with 14 bases spanning the gap. The chain's CDR3 is CASSPPGISSYNEQFF. The CDR3 region has the DNA TGTGCCAGCAGCCCCCCCGGGATTAGCTCCTACAATGAGCAGTTCTTC. The whole variable domain, remainder taken from reference TRBV7-9 and TRBJ2-1, is DTGVSQNPRHKITKRGQNVTFRCDPISEHNRLYWYRQTLGQGPEFLTYFQNEAQLEKSRLLSDRFSAERPKGSFSTLEIQRTEQGDSAMYLCASSPPGISSYNEQFFGPGTRLTVL.

The chain has TRBV13 and TRBJ2-2; D possibly corresponds to TRBD1 (6 bases). V was trimmed by 7 bases and J by 5 bases, leaving 17 bases between them. The CDR3 length is 15 residues. Per germline, CDR1 PRHDT and CDR2 FYEKMQ (reference sequence). The CDR3 loop reads CASISRGKQTGELFF. CDR3 coding DNA: TGTGCCAGCATATCAAGGGGGAAGCAGACCGGGGAGCTGTTTTTT.

V and J are TRBV12-2 and TRBJ2-7; the listed D gene, TRBD2, was not tested against the DNA. TRBV12-2 is recorded as a pseudogene. This CDR3 is built from 15 residues. The CDR3 bases are TGTGCAAGTCGCTCCCTAGCGGGATTTCCCTACGAGCAGTACTTC. Translating gives CASRSLAGFPYEQYF.

This chain connects TRBV25-1 to TRBJ1-4; TRBD1 is a possible D gene (6 bases). This CDR3 region has 14 residues. CDR1 is MGHDK, CDR2 SYGVNS, per germline. V was trimmed by 10 bases and J by 8 bases, leaving 20 bases between them. For the CDR3, the DNA is TGTGCCACAAAGGGGGAGCCAGTTGGGGAAAAACTGTTTTTT. Its translation is CATKGEPVGEKLFF.

This sequence joins TRBV4-2 and TRBJ2-3; 14 positions match TRBD2. Trimming cost V 4 bases and J 4 bases; bases outside gene matches: 13. The CDR3 is 19 residues long. The germline V gene has CDR1 LGHNA and CDR2 YNFKEQ. The CDR3 loop reads CASSPGLAGVPRSADTQYF. CDR3 coding DNA: TGTGCCAGCAGCCCGGGACTAGCGGGGGTCCCTCGAAGCGCAGATACGCAGTATTTT.

This clone was seen once. The genes are TRBV11-3 and TRBJ2-1; 10 bases line up with TRBD2. The V and J ends lost 2 bases and 7 bases, in that order; junction bases with no gene match: 5. The CDR3 is 15 residues long. The germline CDR1 and CDR2 sequences are SGHNT and YENEEA. The CDR3 here is CASSLSLAGWNEQFF. CDR3 in DNA: TGTGCCAGCAGCTTATCACTAGCGGGGTGGAATGAGCAGTTCTTC.

The chain has TRBV7-9 and TRBJ2-1; D unclear. The CDR3 extends over 17 amino acids. Trimming stripped 5 bases from V and 0 bases from J, with 17 bases between. In germline, CDR1 is SEHNR, CDR2 FQNEAQ (reference sequence). CDR3 coding DNA: TGTGCCAGCAGCACCGACTTAGTCCTACTCTCCTACAATGAGCAGTTCTTC. Encoded protein: CASSTDLVLLSYNEQFF.

The chain is built from TRBV7-9 and TRBJ2-2, with TRBD2 identical over 13 bases. Germline CDR1 SEHNR, CDR2 FQNEAQ (reference sequence). This CDR3 is built from 16 residues. V lost 6 bases and J lost 4; bases outside the gene matches: 5. The CDR3 coding sequence is TGTGCCAGCAGTCTAACTAGCGGGAGGGCCACCGGGGAGCTGTTTTTT. Protein product: CASSLTSGRATGELFF.

V gene TRBV7-9 combines with J gene TRBJ1-2; possible D gene TRBD1, 5 bases. This CDR3 is built from 15 residues. The germline gives CDR1 SEHNR, CDR2 FQNEAQ (reference sequence). Trimming shortened V by 7 bases and J by 4 bases, and 19 bases separated the two germline ends. Written as DNA, the CDR3 is TGTGCCAGCAACTCGGCCGGGGGTATGGTCTATGGCTACACCTTC. Translation gives CASNSAGGMVYGYTF.

The J gene is TRBJ2-4, the V gene TRBV2; D might be TRBD1 (5 bases). This CDR3 is 14 amino acids long. The V gene's germline CDR1 is SNHLY and CDR2 FYNNEI. The ends were cut back, 7 bases at V and 4 bases at J, with 14 bases in the middle. CDR3 coding DNA: TGTGCCAGCACTCAAAGCACAGGAAAAAACATTCAGTACTTC. This codes for CASTQSTGKNIQYF.

V and J are TRBV14 and TRBJ2-7; 9 bases match TRBD1. This CDR3 has 15 residues. Germline V gene lookup returns CDR1 SGHDN and CDR2 FVKESK. V gave up 5 bases and J gave up 0 bases; unmatched junction bases: 5. Written as DNA, the CDR3 is TGTGCCAGCAGCATCGGACAGGGGTCCTCCTACGAGCAGTACTTC. This gives the protein CASSIGQGSSYEQYF.

The chain employs TRBV7-9 and TRBJ2-7; a weak D match, TRBD1 (5 bases). V was pared by 5 bases and J by 6 bases, with 14 bases between. Germline-derived CDR1 and CDR2 are SEHNR and FQNEAQ (reference sequence). This CDR3 contains 13 residues. The CDR3 DNA is TGTGCCAGCAGCCCCGGCAGGGTGGTCGAGCAGTACTTC. Amino acid sequence: CASSPGRVVEQYF.

The V gene is TRBV4-2, the J gene TRBJ1-2, with TRBD1 as a possible D gene (5 bases). The CDR3 is 15 amino acids. The ends were cut back, 0 bases at V and 5 bases at J, with 13 bases in the middle. CDR1 and CDR2 from the germline V gene are LGHNA and YNFKEQ. In nucleotides, the CDR3 is TGTGCCAGCAGCCAAGAGAATACAGGCGGTTATGGCTACACCTTC. The encoded protein is CASSQENTGGYGYTF.

The V call is TRBV10-3, the J call TRBJ2-2, with 9 bases aligning to TRBD2. The germline V gene encodes CDR1 ENHRY and CDR2 SYGVKD. V lost 6 bases, J lost 1 base, and 6 bases stayed unmatched. The CDR3 consists of 16 residues. The CDR3 loop is CAIRAGLALNTGELFF. CDR3 coding DNA: TGTGCCATCAGGGCGGGACTAGCACTGAACACCGGGGAGCTGTTTTTT.

The V gene is TRBV7-9, the J gene TRBJ1-1; D gene uncertain. The CDR3 is 14 amino acids. Germline V gives CDR1 SEHNR, CDR2 FQNEAQ (reference sequence). The V end lost 5 bases, the J end lost 0 bases, and 10 bases lay between the germline ends. The CDR3 DNA follows: TGTGCCAGCAGCCCTAGTCCGGTGAACACTGAAGCTTTCTTT. Its protein is CASSPSPVNTEAFF.

The V call is TRBV27, the J call TRBJ2-7, with TRBD1 matching 10 bases. Germline lookup yields CDR1 MNHEY and CDR2 SMNVEV (reference sequence). The V and J ends lost 10 bases and 7 bases, in that order; junction bases with no gene match: 7. There are 12 residues in the CDR3. In nucleotides, the CDR3 is TGTGCCACCGAGGACAGGGGGAGGGAGCAGTACTTC. Its protein is CATEDRGREQYF.

V gene TRBV30 combines with J gene TRBJ2-1, with D maybe TRBD2 (6 bases). Trimming took off 2 bases at V and 8 bases at J, with 13 bases between the two ends. Germline-derived CDR1 and CDR2 are GTSNPN and SVGIG (reference sequence). The CDR3 runs to 13 residues. CDR3 residues: CAWSSLPGDEQFF. The CDR3 DNA is TGTGCCTGGAGTTCCCTTCCGGGGGATGAGCAGTTCTTC. Full variable domain (missing parts from reference TRBV30 and TRBJ2-1): SQTIHQWPATLVQPVGSPLSLECTVEGTSNPNLYWYRQAAGRGLQLLFYSVGIGQISSEVPQNLSASRPQDRQFILSSKKLLLSDSGFYLCAWSSLPGDEQFFGPGTRLTVL.

A few counts support this clone. The genes are TRBV27 and TRBJ2-3; D not resolved. V lost 1 base to trimming and J lost 1 base, with 12 bases between them. The CDR3 consists of 16 residues. The germline CDR1 and CDR2 sequences are MNHEY and SMNVEV (reference sequence). The CDR3 reads CASSLWVTSRTDTQYF. The CDR3 DNA reads as TGTGCCAGCAGTTTATGGGTGACTTCTCGCACAGATACGCAGTATTTT.

The chain carries TRBV5-6 and TRBJ2-5, with D tentatively TRBD1 (6 bases). Germline loops: CDR1 SGHDT, CDR2 YYEEEE. Trimming removed 2 bases from V and 5 bases from J, with 16 bases in between. The CDR3 is 15 amino acids. The CDR3 DNA reads TGTGCCAGCAGCTTTAAGACACAGGGATGGGAGACCCAGTACTTC. Its protein is CASSFKTQGWETQYF.

The chain has TRBV4-1 and TRBJ2-7, with 11 bases matching TRBD1. The germline V gene has CDR1 MGHRA and CDR2 YSYEKL. V was pared by 4 bases and J by 2 bases, with 10 bases of the junction left unmatched. The CDR3 runs 17 residues. CDR3: CASSPVPGQGGTYEQYF. The CDR3 DNA reads TGCGCCAGCAGCCCGGTCCCGGGACAGGGGGGGACCTACGAGCAGTACTTC.

The CDR3 bases are TGTGCCAGCAGCTTAGGTGGGGCGGGGGGGCACCAAGAGACCCAGTACTTC. It translates to CASSLGGAGGHQETQYF. The rearrangement joins TRBV11-2 to TRBJ2-5, with 9 nucleotides matching TRBD2. Trimming at V came to 1 base and at J to 0 bases, leaving 6 bases not matched to a gene. The V gene's germline CDR1 is SGHAT and CDR2 FQNNGV. The CDR3 runs to 17 residues.

This clone was found once. The V gene is TRBV5-4, the J gene TRBJ1-2; D might be TRBD1 (5 bases). From germline, CDR1 is SGHNT and CDR2 YYREEE (reference sequence). The CDR3 runs to 15 residues. V was clipped by 2 bases and J by 2 bases, with 13 bases between them. The CDR3 region has the DNA TGTGCCAGCAGCTTCGGAGGGGCTCAGAACTATGGCTACACCTTC. As protein: CASSFGGAQNYGYTF.

The V call is TRBV15, the J call TRBJ2-7; D ambiguous. Germline V gene sequence: CDR1 LNHNV, CDR2 YYDKDF (reference sequence). V gave up 0 bases and J gave up 6 bases, with 12 bases separating them. This CDR3 is built from 14 residues. The CDR3 spells CATSRDGSRREQYF. As DNA, the CDR3 is TGTGCCACCAGCAGAGATGGTAGCCGTCGCGAGCAGTACTTC.

The genes are TRBV10-1 and TRBJ1-5; 8 bases align to TRBD1. The germline CDR1 and CDR2 sequences are WNHNN and SYGVQD (reference sequence). This CDR3 has 15 amino acids. With V trimmed by 6 bases and J by 9 bases, 13 bases remained unmatched. CDR3 region: CASRSGQVSMGPQHF. CDR3 in DNA: TGCGCCAGCAGATCGGGACAGGTTAGCATGGGGCCCCAGCATTTT.